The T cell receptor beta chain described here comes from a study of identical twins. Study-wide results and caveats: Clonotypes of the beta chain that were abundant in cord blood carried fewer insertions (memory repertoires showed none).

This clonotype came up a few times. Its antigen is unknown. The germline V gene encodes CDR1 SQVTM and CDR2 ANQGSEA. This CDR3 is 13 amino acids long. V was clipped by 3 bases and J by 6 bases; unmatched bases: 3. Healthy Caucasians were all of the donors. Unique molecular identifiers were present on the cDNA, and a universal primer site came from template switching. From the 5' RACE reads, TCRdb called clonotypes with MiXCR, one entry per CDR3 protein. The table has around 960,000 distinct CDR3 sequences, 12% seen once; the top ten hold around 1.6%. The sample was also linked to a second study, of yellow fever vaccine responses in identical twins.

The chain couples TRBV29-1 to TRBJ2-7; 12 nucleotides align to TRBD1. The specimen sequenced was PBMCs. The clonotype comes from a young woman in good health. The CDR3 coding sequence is TGCAGCGTTGAGGGGACAGGGGGCGTCGAGCAGTACTTC. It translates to CSVEGTGGVEQYF.